This T cell receptor (beta chain) was identified during a study of cytomegalovirus exposure and HLA in healthy donors. The PCR was carried out with 60 Vbeta primers and 13 Jbeta primers. Some clones are missing from TCRdb's copy, which holds only in-frame ones; the method was immunoSEQ multiplex PCR. Here the sample spans 120,000 to 150,000 clones, around 73% being singletons. The germline V and J ends were trimmed by 4 bases and 7 bases, with 7 bases remaining between them. There are 11 residues in the CDR3. Germline V gene sequence: CDR1 MGHRA, CDR2 YSYEKL. Notes on this clone: Its antigen is not known.

General study points: Three CMV-associated chains proved CMV antigen-specific in vitro. It was only CMV serostatus that was available as immune exposure information. As a later analysis revealed, the rate of TCR association differed by HLA locus, with DRB1 most and HLA-C fewest.

This chain connects TRBV4-1 to TRBJ1-2, with a weak D call TRBD1 (5 bases). The TCR sequence derives from a human donor in good health. Sequencing used PBMCs. CDR3 DNA sequence: TGCGCCAGCAGCCGGGACTCTGGCTACACCTTC. It translates to CASSRDSGYTF.